Each of the 2 T cell receptor beta chains below was sequenced from the same sample in a study of blood T cell repertoires in COVID-19. Repertoires were generated with immunoSEQ multiplex PCR, while TCRdb's copy carries only in-frame clones and drops some. Altogether about 230,000 clones are present, less than 90% being singletons, with the ten largest covering about 2.5%. Sequenced input: peripheral blood. These receptors originate from a woman aged 70-85 years with active or convalescent COVID-19.

The V and J genes are TRBV9 and TRBJ2-3, with 7 bases lining up with TRBD2. The germline CDR1 and CDR2 sequences are SGDLS and YYNGEE. Trimming at V came to 4 bases and at J to 3 bases, leaving 8 bases not matched to a gene. This CDR3 is built from 15 residues. The CDR3 spells CASSPRAGPTDTQYF. The CDR3 DNA is TGTGCCAGCAGCCCCAGAGCGGGGCCGACAGATACGCAGTATTTT.

Written as DNA, the CDR3 is TGTGCCATCTTAGGGGGAAATGGAAACACCATATATTTT. Amino acids: CAILGGNGNTIYF. The chain is built from TRBV10-3 and TRBJ1-3; the D gene is possibly TRBD1 (6 bases). V was pared by 8 bases and J by 3 bases, with 11 bases between. Germline values: CDR1 ENHRY, CDR2 SYGVKD. The CDR3 totals 13 residues.